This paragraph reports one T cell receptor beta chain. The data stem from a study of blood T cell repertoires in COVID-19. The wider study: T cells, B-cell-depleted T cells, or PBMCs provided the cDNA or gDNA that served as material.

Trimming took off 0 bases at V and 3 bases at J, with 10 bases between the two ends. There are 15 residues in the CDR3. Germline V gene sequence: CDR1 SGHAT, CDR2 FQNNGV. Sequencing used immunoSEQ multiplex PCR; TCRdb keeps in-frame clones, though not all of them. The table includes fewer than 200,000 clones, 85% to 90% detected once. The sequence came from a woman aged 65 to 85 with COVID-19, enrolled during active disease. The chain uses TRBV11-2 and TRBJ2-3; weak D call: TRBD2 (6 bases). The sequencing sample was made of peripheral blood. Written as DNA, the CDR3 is TGTGCCAGCAGCTTAGAGGGACTCCAAACAGATACGCAGTATTTT. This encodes CASSLEGLQTDTQYF.